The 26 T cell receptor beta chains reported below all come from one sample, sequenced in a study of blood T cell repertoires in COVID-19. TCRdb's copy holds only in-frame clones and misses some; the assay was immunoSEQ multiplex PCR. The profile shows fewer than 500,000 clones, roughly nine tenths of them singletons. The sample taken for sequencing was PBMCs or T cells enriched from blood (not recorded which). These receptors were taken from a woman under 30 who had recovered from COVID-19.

CDR3 residues: CASSLDRRGGETQYF. For the CDR3, the DNA is TGTGCCAGCAGTCTGGACAGGCGGGGTGGGGAGACCCAGTACTTC. This chain links TRBV2 with TRBJ2-5; D possibly corresponds to TRBD1 (7 bases). The CDR3 has 15 residues. Germline CDR1 is SNHLY and CDR2 is FYNNEI. V gave up 5 bases and J gave up 5 bases, with 18 bases separating them.

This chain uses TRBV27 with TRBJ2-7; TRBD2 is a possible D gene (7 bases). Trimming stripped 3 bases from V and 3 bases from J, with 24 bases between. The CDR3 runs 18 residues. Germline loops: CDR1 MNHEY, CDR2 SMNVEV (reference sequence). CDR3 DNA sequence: TGTGCCAGCAGTTTTCGGGCCGGGGGGCTAGCGCAGAACTACGAGCAGTACTTC. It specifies CASSFRAGGLAQNYEQYF.

The CDR3 region is CASSIGGTGVGNYGYTF. Here the CDR3 DNA reads TGTGCCAGTAGTATTGGAGGGACAGGGGTTGGCAACTATGGCTACACCTTC. This chain uses TRBV19 with TRBJ1-2, with 10 nucleotides matching TRBD1. Germline V gene data show CDR1 as LNHDA and CDR2 as SQIVND (reference sequence). The CDR3 extends over 17 amino acids. V was clipped by 3 bases and J by 2 bases; unmatched bases: 9. Supplemented by reference TRBV19 and TRBJ1-2, the full variable domain reads DGGITQSPKYLFRKEGQNVTLSCEQNLNHDAMYWYRQDPGQGLRLIYYSQIVNDFQKGDIAEGYSVSREKKESFPLTVTSAQKNPTAFYLCASSIGGTGVGNYGYTFGSGTRLTVV.

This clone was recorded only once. The CDR3: CASSLELAGTGNDEQYF. CDR3 nucleotides: TGCGCCAGCAGCTTGGAATTGGCGGGGACAGGGAACGACGAGCAGTACTTC. V usage is TRBV5-1 and J usage is TRBJ2-7; 9 nucleotides align to TRBD1. Germline V CDR1 and CDR2: SGHRS, YFSETQ. CDR3 length: 17 amino acids. With V trimmed by 0 bases and J by 5 bases, 12 bases remained unmatched.

The CDR3 reads CASSRGLAGGGNYF. The CDR3 nucleotides are TGTGCCAGCAGCCGAGGACTAGCGGGGGGAGGAAATTATTTT. The chain links TRBV3-1 (or the pseudogene TRBV3-2) to TRBJ2-3, with 14 bases lining up with TRBD2. Trimming took 4 bases from V and 15 from J; bases not matched to a gene: 9. The CDR3 is 14 residues long. CDR1 is LGHDT, CDR2 YNNKEL, per germline (reference sequence).

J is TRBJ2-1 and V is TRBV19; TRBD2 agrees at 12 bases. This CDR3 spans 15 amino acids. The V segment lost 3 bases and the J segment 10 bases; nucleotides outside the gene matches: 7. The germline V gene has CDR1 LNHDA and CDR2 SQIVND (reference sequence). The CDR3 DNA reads TGTGCCAGTAGTATGTCTAGCGGGGGGGCCTGGGAGCAGTTCTTC. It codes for CASSMSSGGAWEQFF. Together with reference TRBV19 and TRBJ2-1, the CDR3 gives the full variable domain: DGGITQSPKYLFRKEGQNVTLSCEQNLNHDAMYWYRQDPGQGLRLIYYSQIVNDFQKGDIAEGYSVSREKKESFPLTVTSAQKNPTAFYLCASSMSSGGAWEQFFGPGTRLTVL.

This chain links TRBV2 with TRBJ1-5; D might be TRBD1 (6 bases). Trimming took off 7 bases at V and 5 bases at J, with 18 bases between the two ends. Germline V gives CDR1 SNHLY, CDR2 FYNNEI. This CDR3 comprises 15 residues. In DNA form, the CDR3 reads TGTGCCAGCACCCTTGGGGACACCACCTATCAGCCCCAGCATTTT. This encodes CASTLGDTTYQPQHF.

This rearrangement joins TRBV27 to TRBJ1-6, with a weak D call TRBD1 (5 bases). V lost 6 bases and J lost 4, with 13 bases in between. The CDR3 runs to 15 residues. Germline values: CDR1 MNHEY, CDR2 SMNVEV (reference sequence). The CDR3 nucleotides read TGTGCCAGCAGGGCCTCGACAGCATATAATTCACCCCTCCACTTT. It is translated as CASRASTAYNSPLHF.

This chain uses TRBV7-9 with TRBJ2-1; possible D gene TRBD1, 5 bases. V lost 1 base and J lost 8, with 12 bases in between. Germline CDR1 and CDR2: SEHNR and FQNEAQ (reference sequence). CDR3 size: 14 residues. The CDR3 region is CASSLGQTFDEQFF. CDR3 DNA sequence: TGTGCCAGCAGCTTAGGACAGACGTTCGATGAGCAGTTCTTC.

CDR3 amino acids: CASSPSLGTKPGADTQYF. The DNA of the CDR3 is TGTGCCAGCAGCCCTAGTTTGGGGACTAAGCCGGGGGCAGATACGCAGTATTTT. J is TRBJ2-3 and V is TRBV3-1 (or the pseudogene TRBV3-2), with TRBD2 identical over 7 bases. The CDR3 totals 18 residues. The V gene end was trimmed by 4 bases and the J gene end by 4 bases; junction bases not matched to a gene: 17. Germline CDR1 and CDR2: LGHDT and YNNKEL (reference sequence).

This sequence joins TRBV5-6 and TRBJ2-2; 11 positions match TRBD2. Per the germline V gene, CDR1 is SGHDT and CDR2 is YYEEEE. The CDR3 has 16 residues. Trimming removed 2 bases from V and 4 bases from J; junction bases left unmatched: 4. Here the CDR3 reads CASSFLAGGRTGELFF. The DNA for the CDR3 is TGTGCCAGCAGCTTCTTAGCGGGGGGGCGCACCGGGGAGCTGTTTTTT.

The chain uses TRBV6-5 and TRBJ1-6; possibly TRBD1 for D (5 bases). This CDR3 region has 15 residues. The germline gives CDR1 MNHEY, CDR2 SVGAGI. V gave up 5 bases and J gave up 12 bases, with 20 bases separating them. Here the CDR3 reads CASSKLSTGGGPLHF. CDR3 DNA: TGTGCCAGCAGTAAACTCTCCACCGGGGGGGGACCCCTCCACTTT.

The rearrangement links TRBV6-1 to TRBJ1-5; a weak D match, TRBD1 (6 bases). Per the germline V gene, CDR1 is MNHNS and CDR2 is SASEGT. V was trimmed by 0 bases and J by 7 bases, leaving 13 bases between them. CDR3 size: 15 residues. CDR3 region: CASSEAKQGWQPQHF. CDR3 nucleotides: TGTGCCAGCAGTGAAGCGAAACAGGGCTGGCAGCCCCAGCATTTT.

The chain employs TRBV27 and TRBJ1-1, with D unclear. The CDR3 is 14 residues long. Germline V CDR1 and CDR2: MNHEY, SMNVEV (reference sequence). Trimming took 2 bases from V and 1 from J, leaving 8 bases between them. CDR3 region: CASSLQNQNTEAFF. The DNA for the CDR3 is TGTGCCAGCAGTTTACAGAACCAGAACACTGAAGCTTTCTTT.

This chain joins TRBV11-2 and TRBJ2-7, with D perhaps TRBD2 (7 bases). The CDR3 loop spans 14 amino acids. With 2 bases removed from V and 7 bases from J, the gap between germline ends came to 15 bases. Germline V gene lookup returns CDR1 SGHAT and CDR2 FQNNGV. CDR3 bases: TGTGCCAGCAGCTTAAGTGGGGGGGCGGGTGAGCAGTACTTC. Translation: CASSLSGGAGEQYF.

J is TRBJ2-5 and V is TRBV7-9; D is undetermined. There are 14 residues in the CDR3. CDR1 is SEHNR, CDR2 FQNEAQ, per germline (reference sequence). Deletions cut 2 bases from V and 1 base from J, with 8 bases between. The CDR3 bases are TGTGCCAGCAGCTTATCTGGCAGCCAAGAGACCCAGTACTTC. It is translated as CASSLSGSQETQYF. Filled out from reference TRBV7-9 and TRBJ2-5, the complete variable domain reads DTGVSQNPRHKITKRGQNVTFRCDPISEHNRLYWYRQTLGQGPEFLTYFQNEAQLEKSRLLSDRFSAERPKGSFSTLEIQRTEQGDSAMYLCASSLSGSQETQYFGPGTRLLVL.

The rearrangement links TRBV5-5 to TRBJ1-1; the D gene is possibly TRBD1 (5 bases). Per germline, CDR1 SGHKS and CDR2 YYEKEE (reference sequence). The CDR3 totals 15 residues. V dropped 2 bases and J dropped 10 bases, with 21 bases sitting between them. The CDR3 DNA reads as TGTGCCAGCAGCTTCTTACCGGACTCCGGGGGAGGAGCTTTCTTT. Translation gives CASSFLPDSGGGAFF.

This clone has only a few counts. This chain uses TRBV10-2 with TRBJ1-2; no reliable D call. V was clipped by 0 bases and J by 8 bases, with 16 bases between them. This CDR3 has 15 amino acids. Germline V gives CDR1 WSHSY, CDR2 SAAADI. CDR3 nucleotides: TGCGCCAGCAGTGAGTCGGGAATCGGGAGTGTCGGCTACACCTTC. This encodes CASSESGIGSVGYTF.

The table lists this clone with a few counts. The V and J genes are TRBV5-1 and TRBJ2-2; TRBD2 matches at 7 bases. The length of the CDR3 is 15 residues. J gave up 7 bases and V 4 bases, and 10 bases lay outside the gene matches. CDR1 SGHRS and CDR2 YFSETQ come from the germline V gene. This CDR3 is CASSPQTSYGGELFF. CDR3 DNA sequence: TGCGCCAGCAGCCCGCAGACTAGCTATGGCGGGGAGCTGTTTTTT.

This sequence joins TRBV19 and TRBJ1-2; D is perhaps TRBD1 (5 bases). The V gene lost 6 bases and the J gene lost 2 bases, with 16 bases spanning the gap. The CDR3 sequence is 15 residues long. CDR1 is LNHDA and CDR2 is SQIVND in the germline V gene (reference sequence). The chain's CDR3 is CASRYRQDRNYGYTF. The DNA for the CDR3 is TGTGCCAGTAGATATCGCCAAGACAGAAACTATGGCTACACCTTC.

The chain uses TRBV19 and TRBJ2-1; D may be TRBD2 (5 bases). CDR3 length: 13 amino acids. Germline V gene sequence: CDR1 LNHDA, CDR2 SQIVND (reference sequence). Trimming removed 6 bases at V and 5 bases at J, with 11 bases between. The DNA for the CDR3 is TGTGCCAGTAGCCGAGGGCCCAACAATGAGCAGTTCTTC. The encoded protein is CASSRGPNNEQFF.

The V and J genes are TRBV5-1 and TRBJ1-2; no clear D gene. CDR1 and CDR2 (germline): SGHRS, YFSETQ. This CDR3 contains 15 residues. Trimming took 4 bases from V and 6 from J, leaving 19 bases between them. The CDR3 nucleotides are TGCGCCAGCAGCCGCGAGGTAGGAGTGGCAGATGGCTACACCTTC. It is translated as CASSREVGVADGYTF.

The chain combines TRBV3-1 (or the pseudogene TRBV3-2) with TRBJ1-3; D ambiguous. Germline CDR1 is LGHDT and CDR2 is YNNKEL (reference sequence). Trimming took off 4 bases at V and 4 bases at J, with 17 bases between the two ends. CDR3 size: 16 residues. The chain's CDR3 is CASSPTGSQDGNTIYF. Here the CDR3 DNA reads TGTGCCAGCAGCCCTACCGGGAGTCAGGACGGAAACACCATATATTTT.

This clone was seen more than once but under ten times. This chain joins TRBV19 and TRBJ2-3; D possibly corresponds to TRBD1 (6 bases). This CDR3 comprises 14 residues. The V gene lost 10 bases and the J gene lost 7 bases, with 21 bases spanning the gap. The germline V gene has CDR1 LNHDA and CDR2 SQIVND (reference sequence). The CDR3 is CATSRDTTWNTQYF. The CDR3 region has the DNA TGTGCCACTTCTCGGGACACCACGTGGAATACGCAGTATTTT. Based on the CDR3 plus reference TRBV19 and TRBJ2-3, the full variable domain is DGGITQSPKYLFRKEGQNVTLSCEQNLNHDAMYWYRQDPGQGLRLIYYSQIVNDFQKGDIAEGYSVSREKKESFPLTVTSAQKNPTAFYLCATSRDTTWNTQYFGPGTRLTVL.

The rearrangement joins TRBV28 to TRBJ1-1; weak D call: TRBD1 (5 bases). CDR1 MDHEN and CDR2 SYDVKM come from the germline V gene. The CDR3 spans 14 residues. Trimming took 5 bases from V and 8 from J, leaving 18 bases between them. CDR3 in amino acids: CASSPVTTVLEAFF. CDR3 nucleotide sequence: TGTGCCAGCAGTCCAGTGACGACAGTCCTGGAAGCTTTCTTT.

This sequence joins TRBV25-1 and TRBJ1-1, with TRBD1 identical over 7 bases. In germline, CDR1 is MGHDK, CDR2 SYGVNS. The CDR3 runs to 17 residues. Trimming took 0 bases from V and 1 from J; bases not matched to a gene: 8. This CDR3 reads CASSEYGWRQGNTEAFF. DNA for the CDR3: TGTGCCAGCAGTGAATATGGGTGGAGACAGGGGAACACTGAAGCTTTCTTT.